This is a list of T cell receptor beta chains from one sample in a study of response to subunit inactivated influenza vaccine. TCRdb called the RT-PCR reads again in MiXCR, with one record for every CDR3 protein. The sample includes about 540,000 distinct CDR3 sequences, approximately 15% seen only once; the top ten take roughly 10%. Sample: PBMCs from blood, taken 11 to 12 days after vaccination. These receptors were taken from a man over 45 who received an inactivated influenza vaccine. CDR3s include the opening cysteine and the closing phenylalanine or tryptophan. The order of the fields is J gene, D gene, clone size, V gene, CDR3 protein, CDR3 DNA. D genes are given only for firm matches. Clone size is given for some rows only: seen once, a few or many times, or a class if the clone is expanded.

TRBJ2-7,NA,few,TRBV12-3/TRBV12-4,CASSLLLKGSEQYF,TGTGCCAGCAGTTTACTCCTTAAAGGCTCCGAGCAGTACTTC
TRBJ2-1,NA,few,TRBV6-5,CASSYLGGTYNEQFF,TGTGCCAGCAGTTACCTGGGGGGCACCTACAATGAGCAGTTCTTC
TRBJ2-7,TRBD1,few,TRBV14,CASSQWTGAEQYF,TGTGCCAGCAGCCAGTGGACAGGGGCCGAGCAGTACTTC
TRBJ1-2,NA,few,TRBV20-1,CSARDLPNYGYTF,TGCAGTGCTAGAGATCTACCGAACTATGGCTACACCTTC
TRBJ1-1,NA,few,TRBV12-3/TRBV12-4,CASSLGRKTWATEAFF,TGTGCCAGCAGTTTGGGCAGGAAAACCTGGGCCACTGAAGCTTTCTTT
TRBJ1-6,NA,few,TRBV19,CASSVSGIIEPLHF,TGTGCCAGTAGTGTCTCGGGTATAATTGAACCCCTCCACTTT
TRBJ2-1,NA,NA,TRBV12-3/TRBV12-4,CASSLMGRTQFF,TGTGCCAGCAGTTTAATGGGACGGACTCAGTTCTTC
TRBJ1-1,TRBD1,NA,TRBV10-3,CAIKAGQLMNTEAFF,TGTGCCATCAAGGCGGGACAGCTGATGAACACTGAAGCTTTCTTT
TRBJ2-2,NA,NA,TRBV6-1,CASRGGGTPGELFF,TGTGCCAGCAGGGGAGGAGGGACCCCCGGGGAGCTGTTTTTT
TRBJ1-4,NA,NA,TRBV27,CASRPARATNEKLFF,TGTGCCAGCAGACCCGCCCGTGCAACTAATGAAAAACTGTTTTTT
TRBJ2-7,NA,NA,TRBV6-2/TRBV6-3,CASSYLKVVGGGLSEQYF,TGTGCCAGCAGTTACCTCAAAGTCGTAGGGGGTGGATTAAGCGAGCAGTACTTC
TRBJ2-7,NA,few,TRBV3-1,CASSQGGKNHYEQYF,TGTGCCAGCAGCCAAGGCGGAAAAAACCACTACGAGCAGTACTTC
TRBJ1-5,NA,NA,TRBV12-3/TRBV12-4,CASSQEGSLQPQHF,TGTGCCAGCAGCCAGGAGGGTTCGCTTCAGCCCCAGCATTTT
TRBJ2-7,TRBD1,few,TRBV20-1,CSARERTGGRYEQYF,TGCAGTGCTAGAGAGAGGACAGGGGGCCGGTACGAGCAGTACTTC
TRBJ2-7,TRBD1,many,TRBV20-1,CSAIEDRGGYEQYF,TGCAGTGCTATCGAGGACAGGGGAGGCTACGAGCAGTACTTC
TRBJ1-2,NA,many,TRBV3-1,CASSQVLATGTANYGYTF,TGTGCCAGCAGCCAAGTCCTAGCAACCGGGACGGCAAACTATGGCTACACCTTC
TRBJ1-2,TRBD1,few,TRBV11-2,CASSQNIGAGTENYGYTF,TGTGCCAGCAGCCAGAATATTGGAGCCGGGACAGAGAACTATGGCTACACCTTC
TRBJ2-3,NA,NA,TRBV4-3,CASSQFDGLSTDTQYF,TGCGCCAGCAGCCAATTTGACGGCCTGAGCACAGATACGCAGTATTTT
TRBJ2-2,TRBD1,many,TRBV6-2/TRBV6-3,CASNQGVNTGELFF,TGTGCCAGCAACCAGGGGGTGAACACCGGGGAGCTGTTTTTT
TRBJ2-3,TRBD1,few,TRBV4-1,CASSQQGVGDTQYF,TGCGCCAGCAGCCAACAGGGGGTTGGAGATACGCAGTATTTT
TRBJ1-1,NA,NA,TRBV4-2,CASSQVQGITEAFF,TGTGCCAGCAGCCAAGTACAGGGTATCACTGAAGCTTTCTTT
TRBJ2-7,TRBD1,NA,TRBV29-1,CSVKPGTGTYEQYF,TGCAGCGTTAAACCGGGGACAGGGACCTACGAGCAGTACTTC
TRBJ2-1,TRBD2,NA,TRBV11-3,CASSSPSGRYNEQFF,TGTGCCAGCAGCTCTCCTAGCGGGAGATACAATGAGCAGTTCTTC
TRBJ1-4,TRBD1,few,TRBV20-1,CSARDWTGHKEKLFF,TGCAGTGCTAGAGATTGGACAGGTCATAAGGAAAAACTGTTTTTT
TRBJ2-7,TRBD2,few,TRBV28,CASSSPSGSYYEQYF,TGTGCCAGCAGTTCCCCTAGCGGGAGCTACTACGAGCAGTACTTC
TRBJ2-7,NA,few,TRBV7-2,CASSSHRASEQYF,TGTGCCAGCAGCTCCCACAGGGCTTCCGAGCAGTACTTC
TRBJ2-2,TRBD2,NA,TRBV10-3,CAARTSGANTGELFF,TGTGCCGCCAGGACTAGCGGCGCGAACACCGGGGAGCTGTTTTTT
TRBJ1-5,NA,few,TRBV6-5,CASSYSGTNNQPQHF,TGTGCCAGCAGTTACTCTGGGACAAATAATCAGCCCCAGCATTTT
TRBJ1-2,NA,many,TRBV12-3/TRBV12-4,CASRADRQNYGYTF,TGTGCCAGCAGAGCCGACAGGCAAAACTATGGCTACACCTTC
TRBJ2-3,TRBD2,NA,TRBV7-2,CASSLRLGLAGRITDTQYF,TGTGCCAGCAGCCTCAGGCTCGGACTAGCGGGACGGATCACAGATACGCAGTATTTT
TRBJ2-7,NA,once,TRBV3-1,CASSPRGNPYEQYF,TGTGCCAGCAGCCCACGGGGGAATCCCTACGAGCAGTACTTC
TRBJ2-5,TRBD1,NA,TRBV20-1,CSASPDRDPRF,TGCAGTGCTAGCCCAGACAGGGATCCTCGCTTC
TRBJ2-4,TRBD1,NA,TRBV6-5,CASSYRIDRGLNIQYF,TGTGCCAGCAGTTACAGAATCGACAGGGGGCTAAACATTCAGTACTTC
TRBJ2-2,NA,many,TRBV20-1,CSANQVNAGELFF,TGCAGTGCTAACCAAGTAAACGCCGGGGAGCTGTTTTTT
TRBJ2-1,TRBD2,NA,TRBV20-1,CSAVGLADGYNEQFF,TGCAGTGCGGTTGGACTAGCGGACGGGTACAATGAGCAGTTCTTC
TRBJ2-7,NA,NA,TRBV20-1,CSATGTLNTLPYEQYF,TGCAGTGCTACCGGGACACTGAATACTTTACCCTACGAGCAGTACTTC
TRBJ1-6,TRBD1,few,TRBV7-9,CASSPWDSSNSPLHF,TGTGCCAGCAGCCCGTGGGACAGTAGTAATTCACCCCTCCACTTT
TRBJ2-7,NA,few,TRBV30,CAWSSESYEQYF,TGTGCCTGGAGTAGCGAGAGCTACGAGCAGTACTTC
TRBJ1-1,NA,NA,TRBV4-2,CASSRHLRGGNTEAFF,TGTGCCAGCAGCCGACACCTCAGGGGTGGGAACACTGAAGCTTTCTTT